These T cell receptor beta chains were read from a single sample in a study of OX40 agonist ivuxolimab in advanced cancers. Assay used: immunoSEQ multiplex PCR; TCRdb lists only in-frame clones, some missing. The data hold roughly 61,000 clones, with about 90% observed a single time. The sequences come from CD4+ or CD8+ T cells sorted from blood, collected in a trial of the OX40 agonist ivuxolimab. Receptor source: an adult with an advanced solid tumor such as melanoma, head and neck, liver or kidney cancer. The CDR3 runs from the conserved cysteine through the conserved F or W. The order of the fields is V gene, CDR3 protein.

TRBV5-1 CASSLRLAASLSTGELFF
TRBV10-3 CAIRQGSNQPQHF
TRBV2 CASSDRGHYGYTF
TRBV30 CASGQGALSTGNTIYF
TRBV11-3 CASSLEGQGGETQYF
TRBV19 CASSFTSGGFEQYF
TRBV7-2 CASSPASLDTQYF
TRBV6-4 CASSDPPDRALHGYTF
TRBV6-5 CASSYSPGGDTEAFF
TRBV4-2 CASSHWGQGVTEAFF
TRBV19 CASSQKLGTQYF
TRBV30 CAWSSGQGASEQFF
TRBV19 CASSIQQGSGEQYF
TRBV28 CASSTQGAGYNEQFF
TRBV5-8 CASSLGQLAGESETQYF
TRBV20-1 CSAGGGNEQFF
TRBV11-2 CASSWTSGIGAGELFF
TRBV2 CASSSLRGRKKLFF
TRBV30 CARTEGNTIYF
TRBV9 CASSREGQGSEKLFF
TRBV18 CASSPGLDEQFF
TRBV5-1 CASSLGGTQAGETQYF
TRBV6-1 CASSAFGDYEQYF
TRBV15 CATSRAQHQETQYF
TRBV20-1 CSAQLYEQYF
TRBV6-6 CASNQGNTEAFF
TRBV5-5 CASRRESNQPQHF
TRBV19 CASSKDRGNGNQPQHF
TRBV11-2 CASSLDRQGERAFF
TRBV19 CASSIEAGEPYNEQFF
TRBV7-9 CASSLSLAGAFLDTQYF
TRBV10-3 CAIRTGVFVEAFF
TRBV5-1 CASSTGQGPYNEQFF
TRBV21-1 CASSARVCEKLFF
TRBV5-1 CASSTGQGSYGYTF
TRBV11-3 CASSLRTSGSDEQFF
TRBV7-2 CASSLQGQPQHF
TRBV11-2 CASSLEIRGQGEQYF
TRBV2 CASSDSWGNYGYTF
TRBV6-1 CASSVTRGDAGELFF
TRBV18 CASSRRDEQYF
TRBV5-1 CASRQSVGNTEAFF
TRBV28 CASNGREGYNEQFF
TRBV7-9 CASSLAGTSKLYF
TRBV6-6 CASSYFGLATSEQFF
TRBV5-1 CASSQNTEAFF
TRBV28 CASSTGSSGSIYEQYF
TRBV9 CASSVEWGSYNEQFF
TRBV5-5 CASSLAPRGGGSGANVLTF
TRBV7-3 CASSFSGTGGSGANVLTF
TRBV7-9 CASSLAAGPLYF